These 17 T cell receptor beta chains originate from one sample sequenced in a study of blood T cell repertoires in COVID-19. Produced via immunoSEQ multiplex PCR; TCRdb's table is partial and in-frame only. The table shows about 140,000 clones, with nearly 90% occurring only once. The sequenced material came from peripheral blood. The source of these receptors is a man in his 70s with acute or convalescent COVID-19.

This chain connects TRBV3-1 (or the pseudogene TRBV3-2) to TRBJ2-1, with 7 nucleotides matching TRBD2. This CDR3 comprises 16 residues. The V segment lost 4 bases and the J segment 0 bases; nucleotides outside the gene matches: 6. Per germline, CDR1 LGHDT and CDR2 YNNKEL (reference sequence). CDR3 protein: CASSRGTGGSYNEQFF. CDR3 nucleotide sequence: TGTGCCAGCAGCCGAGGGACGGGGGGCTCCTACAATGAGCAGTTCTTC.

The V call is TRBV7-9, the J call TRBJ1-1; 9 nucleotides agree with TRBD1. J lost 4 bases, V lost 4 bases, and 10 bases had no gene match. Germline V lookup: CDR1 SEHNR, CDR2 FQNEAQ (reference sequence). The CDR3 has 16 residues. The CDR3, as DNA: TGTGCCAGCAGCTCACGGACAGGGGAAAAGGGCACTGAAGCTTTCTTT. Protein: CASSSRTGEKGTEAFF. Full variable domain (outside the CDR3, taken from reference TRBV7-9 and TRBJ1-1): DTGVSQNPRHKITKRGQNVTFRCDPISEHNRLYWYRQTLGQGPEFLTYFQNEAQLEKSRLLSDRFSAERPKGSFSTLEIQRTEQGDSAMYLCASSSRTGEKGTEAFFGQGTRLTVV.

The DNA of the CDR3 is TGTGCCAGCAGCCCCCCCGGGGAGGACTATGGCTACACCTTC. Translation: CASSPPGEDYGYTF. This chain links TRBV9 with TRBJ1-2; D remains ambiguous. The CDR3 contains 14 residues. Germline V CDR1 and CDR2: SGDLS, YYNGEE. V was shortened by 4 bases and J by 3 bases, with 13 bases between the two germline ends. Drawing the rest from reference TRBV9 and TRBJ1-2, the complete variable domain is DSGVTQTPKHLITATGQRVTLRCSPRSGDLSVYWYQQSLDQGLQFLIQYYNGEERAKGNILERFSAQQFPDLHSELNLSSLELGDSALYFCASSPPGEDYGYTFGSGTRLTVV.

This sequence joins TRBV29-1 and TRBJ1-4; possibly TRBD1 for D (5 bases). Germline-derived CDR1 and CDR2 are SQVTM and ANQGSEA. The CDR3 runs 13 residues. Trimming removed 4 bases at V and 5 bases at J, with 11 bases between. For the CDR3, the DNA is TGCAGCGTTGGGGAACGACAGAATGAAAAACTGTTTTTT. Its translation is CSVGERQNEKLFF.

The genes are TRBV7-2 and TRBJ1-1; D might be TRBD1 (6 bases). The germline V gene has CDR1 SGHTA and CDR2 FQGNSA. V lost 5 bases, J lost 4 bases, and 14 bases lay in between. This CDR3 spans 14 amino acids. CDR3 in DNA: TGTGCCAGCAGCCTTCTGAGGGGGAGCACTGAAGCTTTCTTT. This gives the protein CASSLLRGSTEAFF.

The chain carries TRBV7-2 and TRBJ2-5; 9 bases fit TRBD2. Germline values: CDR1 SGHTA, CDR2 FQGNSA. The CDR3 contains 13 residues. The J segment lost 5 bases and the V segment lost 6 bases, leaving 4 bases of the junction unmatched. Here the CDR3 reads CASRRGGGETQYF. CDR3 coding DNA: TGTGCCAGCAGGCGGGGGGGCGGGGAGACCCAGTACTTC.

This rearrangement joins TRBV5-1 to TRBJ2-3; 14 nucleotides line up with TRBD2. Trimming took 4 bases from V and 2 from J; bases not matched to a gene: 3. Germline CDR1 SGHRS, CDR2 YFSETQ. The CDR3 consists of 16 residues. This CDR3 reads CASSPGLAGATDTQYF. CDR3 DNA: TGCGCCAGCAGCCCGGGACTAGCGGGGGCCACAGATACGCAGTATTTT. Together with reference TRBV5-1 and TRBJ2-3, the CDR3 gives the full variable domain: KAGVTQTPRYLIKTRGQQVTLSCSPISGHRSVSWYQQTPGQGLQFLFEYFSETQRNKGNFPGRFSGRQFSNSRSEMNVSTLELGDSALYLCASSPGLAGATDTQYFGPGTRLTVL.

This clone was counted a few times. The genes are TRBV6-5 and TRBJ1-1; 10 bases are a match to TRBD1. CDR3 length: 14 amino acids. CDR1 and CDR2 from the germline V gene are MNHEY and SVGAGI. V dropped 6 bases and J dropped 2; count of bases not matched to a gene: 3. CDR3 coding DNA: TGTGCCAGCAGACTGACAGGGGGCAACACTGAAGCTTTCTTT. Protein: CASRLTGGNTEAFF.

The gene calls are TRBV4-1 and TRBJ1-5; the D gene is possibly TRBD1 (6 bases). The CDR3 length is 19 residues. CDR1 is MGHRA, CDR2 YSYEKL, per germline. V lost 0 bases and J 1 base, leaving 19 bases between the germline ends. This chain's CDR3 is CASSQEGRGRPGSNQPQHF. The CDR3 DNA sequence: TGCGCCAGCAGCCAAGAGGGCAGGGGCCGCCCCGGGAGCAATCAGCCCCAGCATTTT.

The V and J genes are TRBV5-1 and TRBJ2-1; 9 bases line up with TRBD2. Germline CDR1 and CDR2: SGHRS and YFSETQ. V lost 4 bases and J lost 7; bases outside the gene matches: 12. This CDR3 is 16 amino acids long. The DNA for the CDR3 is TGCGCCAGCAGCCCATTGGGGCTAGCGGGACTAAATGAGCAGTTCTTC. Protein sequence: CASSPLGLAGLNEQFF.

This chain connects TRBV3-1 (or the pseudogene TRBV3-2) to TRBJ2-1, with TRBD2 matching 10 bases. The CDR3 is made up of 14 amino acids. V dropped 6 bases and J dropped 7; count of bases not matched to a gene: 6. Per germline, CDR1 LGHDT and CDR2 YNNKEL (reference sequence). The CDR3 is CASRALAGENEQFF. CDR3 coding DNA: TGTGCCAGCAGGGCTCTAGCGGGAGAGAATGAGCAGTTCTTC.

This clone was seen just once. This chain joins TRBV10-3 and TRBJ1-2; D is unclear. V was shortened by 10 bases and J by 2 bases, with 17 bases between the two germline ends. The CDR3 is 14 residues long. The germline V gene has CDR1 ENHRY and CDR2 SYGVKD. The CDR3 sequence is CATTRGESNYGYTF. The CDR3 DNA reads TGTGCCACTACCCGGGGTGAATCAAACTATGGCTACACCTTC.

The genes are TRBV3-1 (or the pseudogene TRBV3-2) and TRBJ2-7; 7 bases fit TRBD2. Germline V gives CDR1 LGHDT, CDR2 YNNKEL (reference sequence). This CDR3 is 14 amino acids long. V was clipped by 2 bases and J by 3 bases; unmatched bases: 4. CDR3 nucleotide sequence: TGTGCCAGCAGCCAATCGAGCGGGGACTACGAGCAGTACTTC. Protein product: CASSQSSGDYEQYF.

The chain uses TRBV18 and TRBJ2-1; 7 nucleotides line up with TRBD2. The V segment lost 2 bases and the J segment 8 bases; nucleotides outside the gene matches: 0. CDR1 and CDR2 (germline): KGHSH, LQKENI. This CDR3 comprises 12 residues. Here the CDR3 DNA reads TGTGCCAGCTCACCAGGGAGGGATGAGCAGTTCTTC. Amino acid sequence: CASSPGRDEQFF.

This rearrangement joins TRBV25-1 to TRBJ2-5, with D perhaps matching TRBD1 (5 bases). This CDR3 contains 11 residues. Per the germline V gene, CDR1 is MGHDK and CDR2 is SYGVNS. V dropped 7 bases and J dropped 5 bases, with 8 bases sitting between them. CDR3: CASTGLETQYF. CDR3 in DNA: TGTGCCAGCACAGGGTTGGAGACCCAGTACTTC.

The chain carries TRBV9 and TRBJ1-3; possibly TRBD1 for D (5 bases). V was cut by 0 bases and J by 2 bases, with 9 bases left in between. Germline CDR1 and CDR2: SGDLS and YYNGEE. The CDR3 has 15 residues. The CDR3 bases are TGTGCCAGCAGCGTAGAAAGGACACCTGGAAACACCATATATTTT. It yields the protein CASSVERTPGNTIYF.

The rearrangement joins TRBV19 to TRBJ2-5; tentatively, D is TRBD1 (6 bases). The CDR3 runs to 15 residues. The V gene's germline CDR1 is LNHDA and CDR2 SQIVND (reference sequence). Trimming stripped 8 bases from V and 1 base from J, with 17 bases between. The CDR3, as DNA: TGTGCCAGTCGTCTTCTCGGGACACCCCAAGAGACCCAGTACTTC. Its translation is CASRLLGTPQETQYF.